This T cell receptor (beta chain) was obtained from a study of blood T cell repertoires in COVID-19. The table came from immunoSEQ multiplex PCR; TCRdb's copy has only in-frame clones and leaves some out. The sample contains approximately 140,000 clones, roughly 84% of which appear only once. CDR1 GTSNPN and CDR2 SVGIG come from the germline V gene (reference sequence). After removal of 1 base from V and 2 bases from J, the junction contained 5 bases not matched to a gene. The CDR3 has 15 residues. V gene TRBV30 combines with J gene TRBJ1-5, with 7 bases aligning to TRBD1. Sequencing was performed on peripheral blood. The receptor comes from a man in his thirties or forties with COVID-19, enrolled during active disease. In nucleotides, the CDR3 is TGTGCCTGGAGTGCCCAGGGGGGAGGCAATCAGCCCCAGCATTTT. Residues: CAWSAQGGGNQPQHF.